The 30 T cell receptor beta chains below come from one sample, sequenced in a study of blood T cell repertoires in COVID-19. Data came from immunoSEQ multiplex PCR; TCRdb stores just in-frame clones and leaves some out. The repertoire includes 200,000 to 300,000 clones, nearly 85% of them detected once, and over 8.5% sits in the top ten. The sequencing sample was made of peripheral blood. The receptors stem from a human donor in a cohort sampled during active COVID-19.

This chain uses TRBV6-5 with TRBJ2-7; 9 nucleotides agree with TRBD1. Looked up from germline, CDR1 is MNHEY and CDR2 is SVGAGI. V was pared by 2 bases and J by 6 bases, with 11 bases of the junction left unmatched. CDR3 length: 16 amino acids. The CDR3 reads CASSYAAGQGLGEQYF. CDR3 sequence (DNA): TGTGCCAGCAGTTACGCGGCGGGACAGGGTCTGGGCGAGCAGTACTTC.

This clone was picked up one time. This chain connects TRBV6-1 to TRBJ2-5; no definite D call. V was cut by 2 bases and J by 5 bases, with 12 bases left in between. Germline lookup yields CDR1 MNHNS and CDR2 SASEGT. The CDR3 is 14 residues long. The DNA for the CDR3 is TGTGCCAGCAGTGAACCCGGGTCCCGCGAGACCCAGTACTTC. This codes for CASSEPGSRETQYF.

This clone was counted only a few times. The V call is TRBV7-2, the J call TRBJ1-1, with 8 nucleotides matching TRBD1. With 5 bases clipped from V and 5 bases from J, the junction kept 7 bases outside the gene matches. Germline V lookup: CDR1 SGHTA, CDR2 FQGNSA. This CDR3 comprises 14 residues. The CDR3 sequence is CASSRVQGVTEAFF. CDR3 DNA sequence: TGTGCCAGCAGCCGGGTACAGGGGGTTACTGAAGCTTTCTTT.

This clone was seen once. The V gene is TRBV12-5, the J gene TRBJ1-5, with 8 bases identical to TRBD1. V dropped 6 bases and J dropped 6; count of bases not matched to a gene: 10. From germline, CDR1 is LGHNT and CDR2 FRNRAP. CDR3 length: 15 amino acids. The CDR3 spells CASGLGQVLAQPQHF. CDR3 in DNA: TGTGCTAGTGGCCTGGGACAGGTCCTTGCTCAGCCCCAGCATTTT.

J is TRBJ1-2 and V is TRBV2; D is uncertain. The CDR3 runs 11 residues. CDR1 and CDR2 (germline): SNHLY, FYNNEI. With 6 bases removed from V and 7 bases from J, the gap between germline ends came to 9 bases. In nucleotides, the CDR3 is TGTGCCAGCAGCTTGGCCCTTGGCTACACCTTC. Its protein is CASSLALGYTF. Using reference TRBV2 and TRBJ1-2 for the parts outside the CDR3, the full variable domain is EPEVTQTPSHQVTQMGQEVILRCVPISNHLYFYWYRQILGQKVEFLVSFYNNEISEKSEIFDDQFSVERPDGSNFTLKIRSTKLEDSAMYFCASSLALGYTFGSGTRLTVV.

The V gene is TRBV6-5, the J gene TRBJ1-6; 9 positions match TRBD1. The trim removed 10 bases at V and 9 bases at J, leaving 13 bases unmatched. The CDR3 loop spans 15 amino acids. From germline, CDR1 is MNHEY and CDR2 SVGAGI. As DNA, the CDR3 is TGTGCCACCAGCCACGGGACAGGGTATGGTTCACCCCTCCACTTT. This sequence encodes CATSHGTGYGSPLHF.

Here the CDR3 reads CASSSDRNTEAFF. CDR3 in DNA: TGTGCCAGCTCATCGGACAGGAACACTGAAGCTTTCTTT. J is TRBJ1-1 and V is TRBV18, with D perhaps matching TRBD1 (6 bases). CDR1 and CDR2 from the germline V gene are KGHSH and LQKENI. Trimming removed 5 bases at V and 1 base at J, with 8 bases between. The length of the CDR3 is 13 residues.

V and J are TRBV9 and TRBJ2-1, with 11 bases identical to TRBD2. CDR1 is SGDLS, CDR2 YYNGEE, per germline. The V and J ends lost 4 bases and 10 bases, in that order; junction bases with no gene match: 7. The CDR3 loop spans 14 amino acids. CDR3 bases: TGTGCCAGCAGCCTAGCGGGAGGTCAAAACGAGCAGTTCTTC. This translates into CASSLAGGQNEQFF.

This clone was recorded once. The chain carries TRBV6-5 and TRBJ1-2; no clear D gene. V lost 0 bases and J lost 8, with 16 bases in between. This CDR3 has 15 residues. Per germline, CDR1 MNHEY and CDR2 SVGAGI. The CDR3 loop is CASSYSRPAEWGYTF. Here the CDR3 DNA reads TGTGCCAGCAGTTACTCACGTCCCGCGGAGTGGGGCTACACCTTC.

The chain couples TRBV5-1 to TRBJ2-7; perhaps TRBD2 as D (5 bases). The CDR3 contains 13 residues. The V and J ends lost 3 bases and 0 bases respectively, with 7 bases between them. From germline, CDR1 is SGHRS and CDR2 YFSETQ. In nucleotides, the CDR3 is TGCGCCAGCAGCTGGACTGGCTCCTACGAGCAGTACTTC. Translation gives CASSWTGSYEQYF.

V and J are TRBV27 and TRBJ2-2; weak D call: TRBD1 (5 bases). The V and J ends lost 6 bases and 7 bases respectively, with 9 bases between them. The germline CDR1 and CDR2 sequences are MNHEY and SMNVEV (reference sequence). The CDR3 is made up of 12 amino acids. CDR3 nucleotides: TGTGCCAGCAGACCCCAGGGCGGGGAGCTGTTTTTT. Encoded protein: CASRPQGGELFF.

J is TRBJ2-1 and V is TRBV24-1; 11 positions agree with TRBD2. Trimming at V came to 11 bases and at J to 6 bases, leaving 5 bases not matched to a gene. The CDR3 consists of 13 residues. The germline gives CDR1 KGHDR, CDR2 SFDVKD. The CDR3 spells CASGTSGPNEQFF. CDR3 DNA sequence: TGTGCCAGCGGGACTAGCGGACCCAATGAGCAGTTCTTC.

The gene calls are TRBV7-2 and TRBJ2-1; the D gene is possibly TRBD1 (6 bases). Per germline, CDR1 SGHTA and CDR2 FQGNSA. Trimming pared 2 bases from V and 10 bases from J, leaving 21 bases between. The CDR3 runs 16 residues. This CDR3 reads CASSLTLGAMRGEQFF. The CDR3 nucleotides are TGTGCCAGCAGCTTAACTTTGGGGGCGATGCGAGGCGAGCAGTTCTTC.

V and J are TRBV29-1 and TRBJ1-1; tentative D call: TRBD1 (6 bases). The CDR3 extends over 14 amino acids. V gave up 6 bases and J gave up 5 bases, with 19 bases separating them. The V gene's germline CDR1 is SQVTM and CDR2 ANQGSEA. The CDR3 sequence is CSVHRSRGRTEAFF. CDR3 sequence (DNA): TGCAGCGTCCACCGGAGCAGGGGAAGGACTGAAGCTTTCTTT.

The chain uses TRBV11-2 and TRBJ1-2, with D possibly being TRBD1 (6 bases). V lost 5 bases and J lost 5, with 9 bases in between. Germline V gene data show CDR1 as SGHAT and CDR2 as FQNNGV. There are 12 residues in the CDR3. The CDR3 coding sequence is TGTGCCAGCAGCCCCCAGGGGTATGGCTACACCTTC. It yields the protein CASSPQGYGYTF.

This chain joins TRBV11-2 and TRBJ2-1, with D maybe TRBD2 (5 bases). Germline V lookup: CDR1 SGHAT, CDR2 FQNNGV. Trimming pared 0 bases from V and 6 bases from J, leaving 9 bases between. This CDR3 region has 14 residues. CDR3 DNA: TGTGCCAGCAGCTTAGAGACTACGAGCAATGAGCAGTTCTTC. Translating gives CASSLETTSNEQFF. The whole variable domain, remainder taken from reference TRBV11-2 and TRBJ2-1, is EAGVAQSPRYKIIEKRQSVAFWCNPISGHATLYWYQQILGQGPKLLIQFQNNGVVDDSQLPKDRFSAERLKGVDSTLKIQPAKLEDSAVYLCASSLETTSNEQFFGPGTRLTVL.

This sequence joins TRBV5-5 and TRBJ1-3; TRBD1 agrees at 10 bases. Germline assignment: CDR1 SGHKS and CDR2 YYEKEE (reference sequence). Germline trimming cut 6 bases from V and 0 bases from J; bases unmatched to any gene: 6. The CDR3 extends over 16 amino acids. The CDR3 is CASTRQGASSGNTIYF. CDR3 DNA sequence: TGTGCCAGCACCCGACAGGGGGCTAGCTCTGGAAACACCATATATTTT.

The chain is built from TRBV11-2 and TRBJ2-7; tentatively, D is TRBD2 (5 bases). Looked up from germline, CDR1 is SGHAT and CDR2 is FQNNGV. The V gene lost 3 bases and the J gene lost 7 bases, with 19 bases spanning the gap. The CDR3 spans 15 residues. CDR3 loop: CASSFRRMGSGEQYF. The CDR3 nucleotides are TGTGCCAGCAGCTTTAGGCGGATGGGGTCGGGAGAGCAGTACTTC.

The V gene is TRBV28, the J gene TRBJ1-4, with 10 bases lining up with TRBD1. CDR3 length: 13 residues. Germline values: CDR1 MDHEN, CDR2 SYDVKM. After removal of 6 bases from V and 10 bases from J, the junction contained 5 bases not matched to a gene. The CDR3 DNA reads TGTGCCAGCAGAAGGACAGGGGGAGGAAAACTGTTTTTT. Translation gives CASRRTGGGKLFF. Complete variable domain (other parts from reference TRBV28 and TRBJ1-4): DVKVTQSSRYLVKRTGEKVFLECVQDMDHENMFWYRQDPGLGLRLIYFSYDVKMKEKGDIPEGYSVSREKKERFSLILESASTNQTSMYLCASRRTGGGKLFFGSGTQLSVL.

This chain joins TRBV19 and TRBJ2-7, with TRBD2 identical over 8 bases. This CDR3 spans 13 amino acids. Per the germline V gene, CDR1 is LNHDA and CDR2 is SQIVND (reference sequence). V lost 6 bases to trimming and J lost 5 bases; unmatched junction nucleotides: 6. The CDR3 spells CASRGREADEQYF. CDR3 bases: TGTGCCAGTAGAGGGCGGGAGGCGGACGAGCAGTACTTC.

The chain joins TRBV10-1 to TRBJ2-1; TRBD2 matches at 7 bases. This CDR3 has 14 residues. Losses at the gene ends were 4 bases for V and 3 bases for J; bases not matched to a gene: 3. From germline, CDR1 is WNHNN and CDR2 SYGVQD (reference sequence). CDR3 protein: CASSGGSGYNEQFF. As DNA, the CDR3 is TGCGCCAGCAGTGGCGGGAGCGGCTACAATGAGCAGTTCTTC.

This chain links TRBV13 with TRBJ2-7, with TRBD2 identical over 9 bases. Germline V gene lookup returns CDR1 PRHDT and CDR2 FYEKMQ (reference sequence). The CDR3 is 13 residues long. Trimming cost V 5 bases and J 4 bases; bases outside gene matches: 3. CDR3 residues: CASSGTSKYEQYF. The DNA of the CDR3 is TGTGCCAGCAGCGGGACTAGCAAGTACGAGCAGTACTTC.

V and J are TRBV7-3 and TRBJ2-3, with 7 positions matching TRBD2. V was clipped by 2 bases and J by 4 bases; unmatched bases: 9. Germline V gives CDR1 SGHTA, CDR2 FQGTGA. The CDR3 loop spans 16 amino acids. CDR3 in DNA: TGTGCCAGCAGCTTACAGGGCGGGAGTCTTGCAGATACGCAGTATTTT. It encodes CASSLQGGSLADTQYF. Looking up the rest from reference TRBV7-3 and TRBJ2-3 gives the full variable domain: GAGVSQTPSNKVTEKGKYVELRCDPISGHTALYWYRQSLGQGPEFLIYFQGTGAADDSGLPNDRFFAVRPEGSVSTLKIQRTERGDSAVYLCASSLQGGSLADTQYFGPGTRLTVL.

In its sample, this clone was seen a few times. The chain uses TRBV5-1 and TRBJ1-6, with TRBD1 matching 9 bases. The junction had 13 bases not matched to a gene; V was cut back by 5 bases and J by 1 base. CDR3 length: 19 residues. Per the germline V gene, CDR1 is SGHRS and CDR2 is YFSETQ. The CDR3 here is CASSLHDGQGRSYNSPLHF. CDR3 coding DNA: TGCGCCAGCAGTCTTCACGACGGACAGGGGAGGTCCTATAATTCACCCCTCCACTTT.

This clone was seen at least ten times. The chain carries TRBV28 and TRBJ2-2; tentative D call: TRBD2 (5 bases). This CDR3 is built from 18 residues. V was shortened by 1 base and J by 5 bases, with 20 bases between the two germline ends. Germline V gives CDR1 MDHEN, CDR2 SYDVKM. The CDR3 loop reads CASSLYPSTSRGTGELFF. DNA for the CDR3: TGTGCCAGCAGTTTATATCCCTCCACGTCACGAGGGACCGGGGAGCTGTTTTTT.

The chain has TRBV27 and TRBJ2-2, with 11 bases fitting TRBD1. Per germline, CDR1 MNHEY and CDR2 SMNVEV (reference sequence). Germline trimming cut 6 bases from V and 4 bases from J; bases unmatched to any gene: 4. The CDR3 sequence is 15 residues long. CDR3 nucleotides: TGTGCCAGCAGAGGACAGGGGGCAGGCACCGGGGAGCTGTTTTTT. This gives the protein CASRGQGAGTGELFF.

The chain is built from TRBV18 and TRBJ2-5; maybe TRBD1 (6 bases). The germline V gene encodes CDR1 KGHSH and CDR2 LQKENI. The CDR3 consists of 13 residues. V shed 3 bases and J shed 3 bases, with 8 bases lying between them. CDR3 residues: CASSPWTEETQYF. The CDR3, as DNA: TGTGCCAGCTCACCTTGGACAGAAGAGACCCAGTACTTC.

This clone appeared once. The J gene is TRBJ1-1, the V gene TRBV28, with D hard to call. V was cut by 2 bases and J by 7 bases, with 11 bases left in between. Germline values: CDR1 MDHEN, CDR2 SYDVKM. The CDR3 has 13 amino acids. The CDR3 bases are TGTGCCAGCAGTTTACTACTCTCCCATGAAGCTTTCTTT. Its translation is CASSLLLSHEAFF. Together with reference TRBV28 and TRBJ1-1, the CDR3 gives the full variable domain: DVKVTQSSRYLVKRTGEKVFLECVQDMDHENMFWYRQDPGLGLRLIYFSYDVKMKEKGDIPEGYSVSREKKERFSLILESASTNQTSMYLCASSLLLSHEAFFGQGTRLTVV.

CDR3 in amino acids: CASSLRMDSHEQYF. The CDR3 DNA follows: TGTGCCAGCAGTTTGCGAATGGACAGCCACGAGCAGTACTTC. The V gene is TRBV27, the J gene TRBJ2-7; a possible D gene is TRBD1 (6 bases). This CDR3 is 14 amino acids long. The germline V gene encodes CDR1 MNHEY and CDR2 SMNVEV (reference sequence). Trimming shortened V by 3 bases and J by 5 bases, and 14 bases separated the two germline ends.

The rearrangement joins TRBV6-6 to TRBJ1-4; 9 bases fit TRBD1. The V and J ends lost 2 bases and 7 bases, in that order; junction bases with no gene match: 8. In germline, CDR1 is MNHNY, CDR2 SVGAGI (reference sequence). The CDR3 sequence is 16 residues long. Here the CDR3 reads CASSYVQGAVGEKLFF. The CDR3, as DNA: TGTGCCAGCAGTTACGTACAGGGGGCAGTGGGTGAAAAACTGTTTTTT.